This T cell receptor beta chain is from a study of OX40 agonist ivuxolimab in advanced cancers. Overall study findings and caveats: The CD4+ and CD8+ T cells in the blood had expanded clonally by week 6 at 0.1 to 3.0 mg/kg.

The table came from immunoSEQ multiplex PCR; TCRdb's copy has only in-frame clones and leaves some out. The sample has 61,000 or so clones; 83% are singletons. Germline V gene data show CDR1 as KGHSH and CDR2 as LQKENI. With V trimmed by 5 bases and J by 0 bases, 7 bases remained unmatched. This CDR3 contains 17 residues. Points on this clone: Its cognate antigen is unknown.

This receptor was taken from an adult with an advanced solid tumor such as melanoma, head and neck, liver or kidney cancer. The sequencing used CD4+ or CD8+ T cells sorted from blood, collected in a trial of the OX40 agonist ivuxolimab. V and J are TRBV18 and TRBJ1-6; the match to TRBD1 covers 7 bases. The CDR3 reads CASSVGGRSSYNSPLHF. CDR3 DNA sequence: TGTGCCAGCTCAGTAGGGGGCAGGAGCTCCTATAATTCACCCCTCCACTTT.